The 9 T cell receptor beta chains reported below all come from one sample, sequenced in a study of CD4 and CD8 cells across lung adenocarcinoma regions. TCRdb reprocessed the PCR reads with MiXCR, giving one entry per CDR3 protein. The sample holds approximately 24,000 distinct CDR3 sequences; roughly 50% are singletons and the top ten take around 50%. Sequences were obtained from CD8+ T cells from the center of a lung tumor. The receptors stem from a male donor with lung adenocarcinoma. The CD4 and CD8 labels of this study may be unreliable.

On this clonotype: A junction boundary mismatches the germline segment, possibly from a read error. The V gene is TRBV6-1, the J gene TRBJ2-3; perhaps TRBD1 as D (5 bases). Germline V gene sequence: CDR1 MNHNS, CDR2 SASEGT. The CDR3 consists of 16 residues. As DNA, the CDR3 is TGTGCCAGCAGTGAAAGGGGCATGGGAAGCACAGATACTCAGTACTTT. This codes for CASSERGMGSTDTQYF.

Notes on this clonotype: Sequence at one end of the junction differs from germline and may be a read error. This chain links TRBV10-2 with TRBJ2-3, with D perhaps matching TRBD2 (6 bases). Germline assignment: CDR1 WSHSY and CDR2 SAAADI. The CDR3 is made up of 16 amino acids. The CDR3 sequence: CASGNSGFGDPDTQYF. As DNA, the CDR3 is TGCGCCAGCGGAAATAGCGGATTTGGGGACCCAGATACCCAGTATTTC.

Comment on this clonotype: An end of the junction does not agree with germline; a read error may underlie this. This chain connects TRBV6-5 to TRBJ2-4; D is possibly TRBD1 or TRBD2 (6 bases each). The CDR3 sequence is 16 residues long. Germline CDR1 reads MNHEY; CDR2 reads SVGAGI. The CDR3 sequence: CVSRDSGRGAKNTQYF. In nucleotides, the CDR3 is TGTGTCAGCCGCGACTCGGGTAGGGGGGCCAAAAACACGCAGTATTTC.

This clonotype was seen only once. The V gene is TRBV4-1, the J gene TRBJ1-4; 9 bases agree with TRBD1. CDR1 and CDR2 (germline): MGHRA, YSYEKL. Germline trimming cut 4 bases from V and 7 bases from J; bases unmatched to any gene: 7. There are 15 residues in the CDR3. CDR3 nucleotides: TGCGCCAGCAGCCGAACAGGGGGCGCAGGTGAAAAACTGTTTTTT. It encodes CASSRTGGAGEKLFF.

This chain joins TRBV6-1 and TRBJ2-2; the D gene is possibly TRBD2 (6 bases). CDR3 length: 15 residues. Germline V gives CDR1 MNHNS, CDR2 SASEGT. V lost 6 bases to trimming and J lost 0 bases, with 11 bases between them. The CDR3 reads CASSRGTPNTGELFF. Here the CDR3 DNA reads TGTGCCAGCAGCCGCGGGACTCCGAACACCGGGGAGCTGTTTTTT.

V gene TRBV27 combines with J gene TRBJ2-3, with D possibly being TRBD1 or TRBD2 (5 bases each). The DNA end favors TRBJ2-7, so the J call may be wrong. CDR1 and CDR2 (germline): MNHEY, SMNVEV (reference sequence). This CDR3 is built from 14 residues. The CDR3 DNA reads TGTGCCAGCAGGGGGCCAAGCGGCACAGACACGCAGTACTTC. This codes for CASRGPSGTDTQYF.

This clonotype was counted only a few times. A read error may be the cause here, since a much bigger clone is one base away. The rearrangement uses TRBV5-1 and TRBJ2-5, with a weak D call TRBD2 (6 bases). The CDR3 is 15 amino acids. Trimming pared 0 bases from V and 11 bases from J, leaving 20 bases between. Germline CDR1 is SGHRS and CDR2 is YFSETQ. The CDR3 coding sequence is TGCGCCAGCAGCTTGGTGGCTAGCCGAGGGACTGAGCAGTACTTC. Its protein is CASSLVASRGTEQYF.

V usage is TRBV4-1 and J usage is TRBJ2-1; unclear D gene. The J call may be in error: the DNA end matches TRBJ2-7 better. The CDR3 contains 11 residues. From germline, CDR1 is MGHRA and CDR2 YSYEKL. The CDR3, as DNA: TGCGCCAGCAGCCAGGGGAATGAGCAGTACTTC. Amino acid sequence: CASSQGNEQYF.

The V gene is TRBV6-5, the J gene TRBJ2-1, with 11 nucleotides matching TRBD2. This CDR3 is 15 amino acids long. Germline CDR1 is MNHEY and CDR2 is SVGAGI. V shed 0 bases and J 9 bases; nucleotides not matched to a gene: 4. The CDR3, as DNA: TGTGCCAGCAGTTACTCGACTAGCGGGATTTTTGAGCAGTTCTTC. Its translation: CASSYSTSGIFEQFF.